This TCR beta chain appears in the sequencing data of a study of CD8+ T cells in alopecia areata. The wider study: Twice a day, 5 to 10 mg of oral tofacitinib was administered to treated patients.

Per germline, CDR1 SQVTM and CDR2 ANQGSEA. CDR3 length equals 14 residues. Sequencing relied on a cDNA template that was reverse transcribed from extracted RNA. Generated by immunoSEQ multiplex PCR, the TCRdb table keeps only in-frame clones and is missing some. The sample lists more than 200,000 clones, roughly two thirds occurring once. Regarding this clone: One junction end does not reproduce the germline sequence, and a read error may be involved.

The chain is built from TRBV29-1 and TRBJ2-2; D gene ambiguous. Sequencing was performed on CD4+ T cells sorted from blood, taken at week 0. This clonotype was obtained from a human donor with alopecia areata. DNA of the CDR3: TGCAGCGCTGAAGGTCACAGAAACCCCGGGGAGCTGTTTTTT. This codes for CSAEGHRNPGELFF.